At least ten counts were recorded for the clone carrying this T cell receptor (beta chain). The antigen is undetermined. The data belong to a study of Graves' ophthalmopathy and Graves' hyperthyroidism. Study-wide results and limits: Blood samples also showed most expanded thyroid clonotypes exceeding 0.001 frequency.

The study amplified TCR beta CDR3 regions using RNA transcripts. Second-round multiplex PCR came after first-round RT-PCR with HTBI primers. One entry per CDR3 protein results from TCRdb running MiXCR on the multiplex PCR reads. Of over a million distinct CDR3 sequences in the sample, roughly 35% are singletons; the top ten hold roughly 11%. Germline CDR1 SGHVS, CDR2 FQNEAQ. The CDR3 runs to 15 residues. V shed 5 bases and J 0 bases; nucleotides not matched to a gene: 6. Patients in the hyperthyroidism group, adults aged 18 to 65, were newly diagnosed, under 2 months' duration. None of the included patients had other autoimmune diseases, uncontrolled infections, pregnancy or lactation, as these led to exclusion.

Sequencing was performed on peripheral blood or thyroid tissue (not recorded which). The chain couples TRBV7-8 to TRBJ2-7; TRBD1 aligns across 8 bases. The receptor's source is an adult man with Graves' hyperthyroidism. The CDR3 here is CASSPRTGHSYEQYF. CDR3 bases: TGTGCCAGCAGCCCGAGGACAGGGCACTCCTACGAGCAGTACTTC.